The rows below give T cell receptor beta chains drawn from one sample of a study of Ad26.COV2.S vaccination and SARS-CoV-2 variants. Data came from immunoSEQ multiplex PCR; TCRdb stores just in-frame clones and leaves some out. In the table there are hundreds of thousands of clones, around 90% of which are singletons. This specimen was peripheral blood, taken after recovery from COVID-19. The receptor source for this set is a human donor who had recovered from COVID-19. The CDR3 runs from the conserved cysteine through the conserved F or W. The D gene is left open where the match is weak. Not every row has a clone size; where given, it reads once, few, many or a size class.

cdr3_nt: TGTGCCAGTAGTATGCGGGGGCTAAGTTCGGATAACTATGGCTACACCTTC; cdr3_aa: CASSMRGLSSDNYGYTF; clone_size: NA; j_call: TRBJ1-2; d_call: NA; v_call: TRBV19
cdr3_nt: TGCGCCAGCAGCCCCGCGCAGGACTATAATTCACCCCTCCACTTT; cdr3_aa: CASSPAQDYNSPLHF; clone_size: NA; j_call: TRBJ1-6; d_call: NA; v_call: TRBV4-3
cdr3_nt: TGTGCCAGCAGTGCCCCCGGGGCTGGGGGGGAGACCCAGTACTTC; cdr3_aa: CASSAPGAGGETQYF; clone_size: NA; j_call: TRBJ2-5; d_call: NA; v_call: TRBV25-1
cdr3_nt: TGTGCCAGCAGCTTAGGCGGCGGGGTTTGGGAGCAGTTCTTC; cdr3_aa: CASSLGGGVWEQFF; clone_size: NA; j_call: TRBJ2-1; d_call: NA; v_call: TRBV13
cdr3_nt: TGCAGTGCTACTGACACGAACACTGAAGCTTTCTTT; cdr3_aa: CSATDTNTEAFF; clone_size: NA; j_call: TRBJ1-1; d_call: NA; v_call: TRBV20-1
cdr3_nt: TGTGCCAGCAGCGCCGGTGGGGGGCTGCGGCCCCAGCATTTT; cdr3_aa: CASSAGGGLRPQHF; clone_size: NA; j_call: TRBJ1-5; d_call: NA; v_call: TRBV9
cdr3_nt: TGTGCCAGCAGCCACTTGAAGGGGGCGAGCACAGATACGCAGTATTTT; cdr3_aa: CASSHLKGASTDTQYF; clone_size: NA; j_call: TRBJ2-3; d_call: TRBD1; v_call: TRBV7-6
cdr3_nt: TGTGCCAGCAGCTTAGAAGACAGGGACTATGGCTACACCTTC; cdr3_aa: CASSLEDRDYGYTF; clone_size: NA; j_call: TRBJ1-2; d_call: TRBD1; v_call: TRBV7-2
cdr3_nt: TGTGCCAGCAGCTTTTCGTTCGGGGGGGCCGCAGATACGCAGTATTTT; cdr3_aa: CASSFSFGGAADTQYF; clone_size: NA; j_call: TRBJ2-3; d_call: TRBD2; v_call: TRBV11-3
cdr3_nt: TGTGCCATCAGTGGCCCGCAGGGCATGAACACTGAAGCTTTCTTT; cdr3_aa: CAISGPQGMNTEAFF; clone_size: NA; j_call: TRBJ1-1; d_call: NA; v_call: TRBV10-3
cdr3_nt: TGTGCCAGCAGCTTGGCGGGACTAGCGGGGGGGCAGTTCTTC; cdr3_aa: CASSLAGLAGGQFF; clone_size: once; j_call: TRBJ2-1; d_call: TRBD2; v_call: TRBV11-2
cdr3_nt: TGTGCCAGCTCTCCCGGGGGAGGGTCGACAGATACGCAGTATTTT; cdr3_aa: CASSPGGGSTDTQYF; clone_size: NA; j_call: TRBJ2-3; d_call: TRBD2; v_call: TRBV18
cdr3_nt: TGTGCCAGCGCCACAAATGGCGGGTACCAAGAGACCCAGTACTTC; cdr3_aa: CASATNGGYQETQYF; clone_size: NA; j_call: TRBJ2-5; d_call: NA; v_call: TRBV7-2
cdr3_nt: TGTGCCAGCAGCTTGAGGACTAGCGGCACAGATACGCAGTATTTT; cdr3_aa: CASSLRTSGTDTQYF; clone_size: NA; j_call: TRBJ2-3; d_call: TRBD2; v_call: TRBV5-6
cdr3_nt: TGTGCCAGCAGCTTAGGACAGGGAAGGACTGAAGCTTTCTTT; cdr3_aa: CASSLGQGRTEAFF; clone_size: NA; j_call: TRBJ1-1; d_call: TRBD1; v_call: TRBV7-9
cdr3_nt: TGTGCCAGCAGCTTGGAGGGCTCTAGCACAGATACGCAGTATTTT; cdr3_aa: CASSLEGSSTDTQYF; clone_size: NA; j_call: TRBJ2-3; d_call: NA; v_call: TRBV5-4
cdr3_nt: TGCGCCAGCAGCCCGCCGACAGCCGACCTCTCTGGAAACACCATATATTTT; cdr3_aa: CASSPPTADLSGNTIYF; clone_size: NA; j_call: TRBJ1-3; d_call: NA; v_call: TRBV5-1
cdr3_nt: TGTGCCAGCAGCTTGTTTACCAGTCAAGAGACCCAGTACTTC; cdr3_aa: CASSLFTSQETQYF; clone_size: once; j_call: TRBJ2-5; d_call: NA; v_call: TRBV5-6
cdr3_nt: TGTGCCAGCAGCTCCCAGGGACTAGCGGGGCAAGAGACCCAGTACTTC; cdr3_aa: CASSSQGLAGQETQYF; clone_size: NA; j_call: TRBJ2-5; d_call: TRBD2; v_call: TRBV7-8
cdr3_nt: TGTGCCAGCAGTCCGGGGCCCCGGGGTACGCAGTATTTT; cdr3_aa: CASSPGPRGTQYF; clone_size: NA; j_call: TRBJ2-3; d_call: NA; v_call: TRBV6-5
cdr3_nt: TGTGCCAGCAGAGGCACCCTAGCGGGGGGGTTAACAGATACGCAGTATTTT; cdr3_aa: CASRGTLAGGLTDTQYF; clone_size: NA; j_call: TRBJ2-3; d_call: TRBD2; v_call: TRBV2
cdr3_nt: TGTGCCAGCAGCCCCGGACACTTGAACTCCTATAATTCACCCCTCCACTTT; cdr3_aa: CASSPGHLNSYNSPLHF; clone_size: few; j_call: TRBJ1-6; d_call: NA; v_call: TRBV5-5
cdr3_nt: TGTGCCAGCAGTTTATTTGTGAACACTGAAGCTTTCTTT; cdr3_aa: CASSLFVNTEAFF; clone_size: NA; j_call: TRBJ1-1; d_call: NA; v_call: TRBV27
cdr3_nt: TGTGCCAGCATCGGAGGGACTGAAGCTTTCTTT; cdr3_aa: CASIGGTEAFF; clone_size: NA; j_call: TRBJ1-1; d_call: NA; v_call: TRBV6-5
cdr3_nt: TGTGCCAGCACGGTGAGCTCCTATAATTCACCCCTCCACTTT; cdr3_aa: CASTVSSYNSPLHF; clone_size: few; j_call: TRBJ1-6; d_call: NA; v_call: TRBV2
cdr3_nt: TGTGCCAGCAGCTATAGTGACAGGGCAAACTATGGCTACACCTTC; cdr3_aa: CASSYSDRANYGYTF; clone_size: NA; j_call: TRBJ1-2; d_call: TRBD1; v_call: TRBV27
cdr3_nt: TGTGCCAGCAGCTTAGCACCTGGCCGACTCTACGAGCAGTACTTC; cdr3_aa: CASSLAPGRLYEQYF; clone_size: NA; j_call: TRBJ2-7; d_call: NA; v_call: TRBV7-2
cdr3_nt: TGTGCCAGCAGCTTGGGGACAGGGAGTGGGGCCAACGTCCTGACTTTC; cdr3_aa: CASSLGTGSGANVLTF; clone_size: NA; j_call: TRBJ2-6; d_call: TRBD1; v_call: TRBV11-2
cdr3_nt: TGTGCCAGCAGTGAACGGGAAATAGTAACTGGAAACACCATATATTTT; cdr3_aa: CASSEREIVTGNTIYF; clone_size: NA; j_call: TRBJ1-3; d_call: NA; v_call: TRBV6-1
cdr3_nt: TGTGCCAGCACCCCCGGAGGCACTGAAGCTTTCTTT; cdr3_aa: CASTPGGTEAFF; clone_size: NA; j_call: TRBJ1-1; d_call: NA; v_call: TRBV6-5
cdr3_nt: TGTGCCAGCAGTTTCGCCTACACTGAAGCTTTCTTT; cdr3_aa: CASSFAYTEAFF; clone_size: NA; j_call: TRBJ1-1; d_call: NA; v_call: TRBV12-3/TRBV12-4
cdr3_nt: TGTGCCAGCAGTTTAAGGAAGAGTGAAAAACTGTTTTTT; cdr3_aa: CASSLRKSEKLFF; clone_size: NA; j_call: TRBJ1-4; d_call: NA; v_call: TRBV27
cdr3_nt: TGTGCCAGCAGCTGGACAGGGGTTGAAGCTTTCTTT; cdr3_aa: CASSWTGVEAFF; clone_size: NA; j_call: TRBJ1-1; d_call: TRBD1; v_call: TRBV7-9
cdr3_nt: TGTGCCAGCTCAGACAATACTAATGAAAAACTGTTTTTT; cdr3_aa: CASSDNTNEKLFF; clone_size: NA; j_call: TRBJ1-4; d_call: NA; v_call: TRBV2
cdr3_nt: TGTGCCAGCAAAAAGAGCTTCGGCTACGAGCAGTACTTC; cdr3_aa: CASKKSFGYEQYF; clone_size: NA; j_call: TRBJ2-7; d_call: NA; v_call: TRBV2
cdr3_nt: TGCGCCAGCAGTGCGGGGGCCGGCGAGCAGTACTTC; cdr3_aa: CASSAGAGEQYF; clone_size: NA; j_call: TRBJ2-7; d_call: NA; v_call: TRBV10-1
cdr3_nt: TGTGCCAGCAGTTTTGGCGGGGGCCGATCCTACGAGCAGTACTTC; cdr3_aa: CASSFGGGRSYEQYF; clone_size: NA; j_call: TRBJ2-7; d_call: NA; v_call: TRBV27
cdr3_nt: TGTGCCAGCGGTGTGGGGGAAACAGATACGCAGTATTTT; cdr3_aa: CASGVGETDTQYF; clone_size: NA; j_call: TRBJ2-3; d_call: NA; v_call: TRBV9
cdr3_nt: TGTGCCAGCAGGCTAACTAGCGGGGTATCCTACAATGAGCAGTTCTTC; cdr3_aa: CASRLTSGVSYNEQFF; clone_size: NA; j_call: TRBJ2-1; d_call: TRBD2; v_call: TRBV2
cdr3_nt: TGTGCCAGCAGTGAATTGGGGACAGGGGTGTCCTACGAGCAGTACTTC; cdr3_aa: CASSELGTGVSYEQYF; clone_size: NA; j_call: TRBJ2-7; d_call: TRBD1; v_call: TRBV2
cdr3_nt: TGTGCCAGCCAATACTCGTCGGCCGAGCAGTACTTC; cdr3_aa: CASQYSSAEQYF; clone_size: NA; j_call: TRBJ2-7; d_call: NA; v_call: TRBV28
cdr3_nt: TGTGCCAGCAGCTTAGAAACAGGGGTGGGTGAGCAGTTCTTC; cdr3_aa: CASSLETGVGEQFF; clone_size: NA; j_call: TRBJ2-1; d_call: TRBD1; v_call: TRBV7-3
cdr3_nt: TGTGCCAGCACTAGGACTAGCGGTAATCTACGGGATACGCAGTATTTT; cdr3_aa: CASTRTSGNLRDTQYF; clone_size: NA; j_call: TRBJ2-3; d_call: TRBD2; v_call: TRBV11-2
cdr3_nt: TGTGCCAGCAGTGATATTACCCCGAGGGGTTCACCCCTCCACTTT; cdr3_aa: CASSDITPRGSPLHF; clone_size: NA; j_call: TRBJ1-6; d_call: NA; v_call: TRBV25-1
cdr3_nt: TGCGCCAGCAGCAAAACAGGGGGGAACACTGAAGCTTTCTTT; cdr3_aa: CASSKTGGNTEAFF; clone_size: NA; j_call: TRBJ1-1; d_call: TRBD1; v_call: TRBV5-1
cdr3_nt: TGTGCCACCTACCCCCCCCAAGGAGGCAAAAACATTCAGTACTTC; cdr3_aa: CATYPPQGGKNIQYF; clone_size: NA; j_call: TRBJ2-4; d_call: NA; v_call: TRBV6-5
cdr3_nt: TGTGCCAGCAGCCCAACGCGGGACAGGGGAAGGATCAGGGAGCAGTTCTTC; cdr3_aa: CASSPTRDRGRIREQFF; clone_size: once; j_call: TRBJ2-1; d_call: TRBD1; v_call: TRBV7-8
cdr3_nt: TGTGCCAGCACTGTACTGGCGGGGGCGACCGGGGAGCTGTTTTTT; cdr3_aa: CASTVLAGATGELFF; clone_size: NA; j_call: TRBJ2-2; d_call: NA; v_call: TRBV6-6
cdr3_nt: TGTGCCAGCAGCTCCCGCGGTCAGAGCACTGAAGCTTTCTTT; cdr3_aa: CASSSRGQSTEAFF; clone_size: NA; j_call: TRBJ1-1; d_call: NA; v_call: TRBV6-5